This T cell receptor beta chain was recovered during a study of lymphopenia after photon versus proton radiotherapy. Germline V lookup: CDR1 SQVTM, CDR2 ANQGSEA. Trimming took off 3 bases at V and 6 bases at J, with 14 bases between the two ends. The CDR3 has 14 residues. TCRdb's table, derived via immunoSEQ multiplex PCR, lists solely in-frame clones and lacks some. The sample has tens of thousands of clones, approximately 83% seen once; the top ten hold roughly 2.3%. This specimen was peripheral blood, taken from a patient treated with photon-based radiotherapy. The source of this sequence is a man aged 35 to 55 with gastric cancer. V gene TRBV29-1 combines with J gene TRBJ2-2; D is undetermined. CDR3 loop: CSVEGRPLAGELFF. In nucleotides, the CDR3 is TGCAGCGTTGAGGGCAGACCTCTCGCCGGGGAGCTGTTTTTT.